Following are 20 T cell receptor beta chains from one sample sequenced in a study of blood T cell repertoires in COVID-19. Profiling relied on immunoSEQ multiplex PCR, and the TCRdb table lists in-frame clones only, not all of them. Of a few hundred thousand clones detected, 89% appear once; the ten largest clones hold under 15%. Sequenced input: peripheral blood. The receptors come from an older woman with acute or convalescent COVID-19.

The J gene is TRBJ1-1, the V gene TRBV6-5; D uncertain. CDR1 and CDR2 (germline): MNHEY, SVGAGI. V dropped 2 bases and J dropped 4 bases, with 14 bases sitting between them. This CDR3 region has 15 residues. CDR3 sequence: CASSYRAYEGTEAFF. The CDR3 region has the DNA TGTGCCAGCAGTTACAGGGCGTACGAGGGCACTGAAGCTTTCTTT.

In its sample, this clone was seen a few times. This chain joins TRBV15 and TRBJ2-7, with 7 nucleotides matching TRBD2. This CDR3 is built from 14 residues. CDR1 is LNHNV, CDR2 YYDKDF, per germline (reference sequence). J gave up 2 bases and V 8 bases, and 9 bases lay outside the gene matches. The CDR3 coding sequence is TGTGCCACCGGTACGGGGAGGGATACCTACGAGCAGTACTTC. Protein sequence: CATGTGRDTYEQYF.

In this sample, this clone turned up once. V and J are TRBV7-3 and TRBJ2-2; D gene ambiguous. The V gene's germline CDR1 is SGHTA and CDR2 FQGTGA. The CDR3 extends over 12 amino acids. V was clipped by 8 bases and J by 2 bases, with 6 bases between them. CDR3 DNA: TGTGCCAGCTCGCGAAACACCGGGGAGCTGTTTTTT. This gives the protein CASSRNTGELFF.

The chain combines TRBV2 with TRBJ2-4, with D tentatively TRBD2 (6 bases). Germline V CDR1 and CDR2: SNHLY, FYNNEI. With 3 bases removed from V and 4 bases from J, the gap between germline ends came to 13 bases. The CDR3 is made up of 15 amino acids. CDR3 coding DNA: TGTGCCAGCAGTGAGGGAGGAGGGTTTAAAAACATTCAGTACTTC. It is translated as CASSEGGGFKNIQYF.

V is TRBV1 and J is TRBJ2-1; the table's D call, TRBD2, was not checked against the DNA. TRBV1 is deemed a pseudogene. This CDR3 comprises 13 residues. In nucleotides, the CDR3 is TGCACCGAGGCGGCGTATTCCTACAATGAGCAGTTCTTC. This gives the protein CTEAAYSYNEQFF.

The chain couples TRBV9 to TRBJ1-5, with 7 nucleotides matching TRBD1. Trimming at V came to 0 bases and at J to 6 bases, leaving 6 bases not matched to a gene. CDR3 length: 15 residues. The germline V gene encodes CDR1 SGDLS and CDR2 YYNGEE. For the CDR3, the DNA is TGTGCCAGCAGCGTAGGGCCAGGGGGAACTCAGCCCCAGCATTTT. Encoded protein: CASSVGPGGTQPQHF.

V and J are TRBV4-1 and TRBJ1-5, with D possibly matching TRBD1 (5 bases). Germline values: CDR1 MGHRA, CDR2 YSYEKL. The CDR3 is made up of 14 amino acids. V lost 0 bases to trimming and J lost 4 bases, with 7 bases between them. The CDR3 coding sequence is TGCGCCAGCAGCCAAGAGTCAGGGAATCAGCCCCAGCATTTT. Encoded protein: CASSQESGNQPQHF.

The V call is TRBV20-1, the J call TRBJ1-1, with D perhaps matching TRBD1 (6 bases). Between the trimmed V and J ends, which lost 3 bases and 4 bases, there was a span of 12 bases. This CDR3 comprises 13 residues. The germline V gene encodes CDR1 DFQATT and CDR2 SNEGSKA (reference sequence). Here the CDR3 reads CSASKGVVTEAFF. CDR3 nucleotide sequence: TGCAGTGCTAGTAAGGGGGTCGTCACTGAAGCTTTCTTT.

The V and J genes are TRBV10-3 and TRBJ2-1; 7 bases line up with TRBD2. This CDR3 is 14 amino acids long. V gave up 2 bases and J gave up 10 bases; unmatched junction bases: 8. CDR1 ENHRY and CDR2 SYGVKD come from the germline V gene. The CDR3 sequence is CAISEAGAEKEQFF. The DNA of the CDR3 is TGTGCCATCAGTGAGGCGGGAGCGGAGAAAGAGCAGTTCTTC.

V is TRBV6-2 or TRBV6-3 and J is TRBJ2-7, with 7 bases lining up with TRBD1. J gave up 0 bases and V 5 bases, and 10 bases lay outside the gene matches. The CDR3 is made up of 16 amino acids. Germline V gene sequence: CDR1 MNHEY, CDR2 SVGEGT. CDR3 DNA: TGTGCCAGCAGTCCCTTACGGGACAGAAACTCCTACGAGCAGTACTTC. It is translated as CASSPLRDRNSYEQYF.

The chain carries TRBV11-2 and TRBJ2-7, with TRBD2 identical over 12 bases. V dropped 4 bases and J dropped 4; count of bases not matched to a gene: 8. In germline, CDR1 is SGHAT, CDR2 FQNNGV. The CDR3 loop spans 16 amino acids. CDR3 loop: CASSSLTSGGSYEQYF. The CDR3 bases are TGTGCCAGCAGCTCATTGACTAGCGGGGGATCTTACGAGCAGTACTTC.

This rearrangement joins TRBV28 to TRBJ1-2; 8 bases line up with TRBD1. V was pared by 6 bases and J by 4 bases, with 7 bases of the junction left unmatched. This CDR3 spans 14 amino acids. Germline V gene data show CDR1 as MDHEN and CDR2 as SYDVKM. For the CDR3, the DNA is TGTGCCAGCAGCACAGGGGGGTGGCTCTATGGCTACACCTTC. This encodes CASSTGGWLYGYTF.

The V gene is TRBV9, the J gene TRBJ1-3; D ambiguous. Trimming pared 0 bases from V and 8 bases from J, leaving 12 bases between. The CDR3 totals 14 residues. Per the germline V gene, CDR1 is SGDLS and CDR2 is YYNGEE. The CDR3 spells CASSVDGLGDTIYF. CDR3 sequence (DNA): TGTGCCAGCAGCGTAGATGGGCTCGGGGACACCATATATTTT.

The rearrangement links TRBV5-4 to TRBJ1-4, with 7 positions matching TRBD1. Germline CDR1 SGHNT, CDR2 YYREEE (reference sequence). With V trimmed by 4 bases and J by 7 bases, 10 bases remained unmatched. There are 15 residues in the CDR3. CDR3 DNA: TGTGCCAGCAGCCTCCCGGGACAGAGCTCTGAAAAACTGTTTTTT. Amino acids: CASSLPGQSSEKLFF.

The rearrangement links TRBV7-2 to TRBJ1-4, with D perhaps matching TRBD1 (6 bases). Trimming removed 5 bases at V and 3 bases at J, with 13 bases between. Germline V lookup: CDR1 SGHTA, CDR2 FQGNSA. The CDR3 length is 15 residues. CDR3 in DNA: TGTGCCAGCAGCCCCCCAGGGGCCCCTAATGAAAAACTGTTTTTT. It encodes CASSPPGAPNEKLFF.

This chain uses TRBV19 with TRBJ2-1, with 8 bases lining up with TRBD2. Germline V gives CDR1 LNHDA, CDR2 SQIVND (reference sequence). J gave up 1 base and V 5 bases, and 1 base lay outside the gene matches. This CDR3 is built from 14 residues. Here the CDR3 DNA reads TGTGCCAGTAGTGAGCGGGGGTCCTACAATGAGCAGTTCTTC. Protein: CASSERGSYNEQFF.

The rearrangement uses TRBV7-2 and TRBJ2-7; D perhaps matches TRBD1 (6 bases). The V end was cut by 4 bases, the J end by 3 bases, with 10 bases between. Germline CDR1 is SGHTA and CDR2 is FQGNSA. The CDR3 totals 13 residues. CDR3 coding DNA: TGTGCCAGCAGCTGGGACACACTCTACGAGCAGTACTTC. Protein sequence: CASSWDTLYEQYF.

The chain has TRBV7-2 and TRBJ1-1; D is uncertain. There are 13 residues in the CDR3. V lost 3 bases, J lost 1 base, and 6 bases lay in between. Per the germline V gene, CDR1 is SGHTA and CDR2 is FQGNSA. The CDR3 DNA reads as TGTGCCAGCAGCTTTAACGGGAACACTGAAGCTTTCTTT. Translating it yields CASSFNGNTEAFF.

The V and J genes are TRBV5-1 and TRBJ2-2; 8 bases match TRBD1. CDR3 size: 16 residues. CDR1 and CDR2 (germline): SGHRS, YFSETQ. V was clipped by 0 bases and J by 0 bases; unmatched bases: 1. DNA of the CDR3: TGCGCCAGCAGCTTGGGGGACAGGACGAACACCGGGGAGCTGTTTTTT. The encoded protein is CASSLGDRTNTGELFF.

This clone was observed a single time. The chain joins TRBV6-1 to TRBJ1-5; D not certain. Germline CDR1 is MNHNS and CDR2 is SASEGT. The length of the CDR3 is 16 residues. V was trimmed by 1 base and J by 6 bases, leaving 16 bases between them. Here the CDR3 reads CASSEVVTGSTQPQHF. The CDR3 nucleotides read TGTGCCAGCAGTGAAGTAGTCACGGGGAGTACTCAGCCCCAGCATTTT.